Sequencing of this T cell receptor beta chain was carried out in a study of blood T cell repertoires in COVID-19. Study as a whole: The origin of the acute and convalescent COVID-19 samples was the United States, Italy and Spain. Sources were T cells, B-cell-depleted T cells, or PBMCs; the material itself was cDNA or gDNA.

Trimming removed 4 bases from V and 3 bases from J; junction bases left unmatched: 3. CDR1 and CDR2 from the germline V gene are SGHRS and YFSETQ. There are 14 residues in the CDR3. Generated by immunoSEQ multiplex PCR, the TCRdb table keeps only in-frame clones and is missing some. The profile shows around 260,000 clones, over 70% of them singletons. V gene TRBV5-1 combines with J gene TRBJ2-7; 11 bases fit TRBD1. The sequence derives from a woman aged 70-85 years with COVID-19, enrolled during active disease. The sequencing input was peripheral blood. The CDR3 DNA reads TGCGCCAGCAGCCCGGGACAGGGGGGCTACGAGCAGTACTTC. As protein: CASSPGQGGYEQYF.